This passage covers 25 T cell receptor beta chains from one sample sequenced in a study of T cells in Graves' hyperthyroidism and ophthalmopathy (dated by TCRdb to between 2018 and 2021). The library was made by multiplex PCR. TCRdb lists the instrument as Illumina HiSeq 2000. TCR beta CDR3 regions were amplified from RNA transcripts. For the first round of RT-PCR on the TCR CDR3, the HTBI primer set was used together with the Qiagen OneStep RT-PCR kit. TCRdb's own reprocessing of the public reads used fastp at Q25 and MiXCR and kept productive beta chains. Each CDR3 protein appears once, grouped with its most common genes and DNA. The sample records about 360,000 distinct CDR3 sequences, approximately 13% of which are singletons. Clones ranked in the top ten supply around a tenth of the sample. The specimen was blood. The receptors were sampled from a woman under 30 with Graves' hyperthyroidism.

The sample holds many counts of this clonotype. The chain is built from TRBV7-2 and TRBJ2-7; 10 bases line up with TRBD1. Germline CDR1 reads SGHTA; CDR2 reads FQGNSA. This CDR3 region has 16 residues. The V gene end was trimmed by 5 bases and the J gene end by 3 bases; junction bases not matched to a gene: 10. The CDR3 nucleotides read TGTGCCAGCAGCCGCCACGGTGGGACAGGGGACTACGAGCAGTACTTC. Its protein product is CASSRHGGTGDYEQYF.

This clonotype was counted ten times or more. The chain combines TRBV30 with TRBJ2-1, with 11 positions matching TRBD2. Per the germline V gene, CDR1 is GTSNPN and CDR2 is SVGIG (reference sequence). The V and J ends lost 7 bases and 2 bases, in that order; junction bases with no gene match: 7. This CDR3 spans 15 amino acids. CDR3 loop: CAYEGGLAAYNEQFF. CDR3 DNA sequence: TGTGCCTACGAGGGGGGACTAGCGGCCTACAATGAGCAGTTCTTC.

In this sample, this clonotype turned up many times. The germline gene is not matched at one end of the junction; a read error may be the cause. J is TRBJ2-7 and V is TRBV20-1, with D maybe TRBD2 (6 bases). The CDR3 covers 12 residues. Germline values: CDR1 DFQATT, CDR2 SNEGSKA (reference sequence). CDR3 DNA sequence: TGCAGTCCTAGATCTGGAGGGTACGAGCAGTACTTC. Translating it yields CSPRSGGYEQYF.

The table lists this clonotype with many counts. The chain carries TRBV9 and TRBJ1-4; D is uncertain. The CDR3 is 15 amino acids. The V end lost 0 bases, the J end lost 8 bases, and 14 bases lay between the germline ends. Germline CDR1 reads SGDLS; CDR2 reads YYNGEE. CDR3 residues: CASSVGGYRGEKLFF. For the CDR3, the DNA is TGTGCCAGCAGCGTAGGAGGCTACCGAGGGGAAAAACTGTTTTTT.

This clonotype was seen ten or more times. The CDR3 protein is CASSFSMGTTEAFF. The CDR3 DNA follows: TGTGCCAGCAGTTTTTCGATGGGGACCACTGAAGCTTTCTTT. The rearrangement links TRBV28 to TRBJ1-1, with a weak D call TRBD1 (5 bases). Germline V gene data show CDR1 as MDHEN and CDR2 as SYDVKM. The V end lost 3 bases, the J end lost 4 bases, and 12 bases lay between the germline ends. The CDR3 totals 14 residues.

This clonotype was seen repeatedly, ten times or more. The rearrangement joins TRBV3-1 to TRBJ1-1; 7 bases line up with TRBD1. Germline CDR1 reads LGHDT; CDR2 reads YNNKEL (reference sequence). The CDR3 length is 15 residues. V shed 3 bases, J shed 0 bases, and the junction held 4 bases outside the gene matches. The CDR3, as DNA: TGTGCCAGCAGCCAGTGGGACAGACTGAACACTGAAGCTTTCTTT. Translating it yields CASSQWDRLNTEAFF.

This clonotype appeared many times. The chain has TRBV3-1 and TRBJ1-4; D is uncertain. V gave up 4 bases and J gave up 4 bases, with 13 bases separating them. Per the germline V gene, CDR1 is LGHDT and CDR2 is YNNKEL (reference sequence). The CDR3 is 15 residues long. The CDR3 DNA reads TGTGCCAGCAGCCGGGAGAGACGGATTAATGAAAAACTGTTTTTT. Residues: CASSRERRINEKLFF.

The chain combines TRBV5-4 with TRBJ2-3; a weak D match, TRBD1 (5 bases). CDR1 and CDR2 from the germline V gene are SGHNT and YYREEE (reference sequence). V lost 2 bases and J lost 0, with 7 bases in between. There are 14 residues in the CDR3. The chain's CDR3 is CASSFYRSTDTQYF. In nucleotides, the CDR3 is TGTGCCAGCAGCTTTTACAGGAGCACAGATACGCAGTATTTT.

This clonotype was counted many times. The chain employs TRBV18 and TRBJ2-7; D unresolved. The CDR3 sequence is 12 residues long. With 5 bases removed from V and 1 base from J, the gap between germline ends came to 6 bases. The germline V gene has CDR1 KGHSH and CDR2 LQKENI. Here the CDR3 reads CASSTGSYEQYF. The CDR3 DNA follows: TGTGCCAGCTCAACGGGTTCCTACGAGCAGTACTTC.

With regard to this clonotype: This may stem from a read error, because a much larger clone lies one nucleotide away. The chain employs TRBV6-5 and TRBJ2-1, with a tentative D call TRBD1 (5 bases). The CDR3 is 13 residues long. Germline V lookup: CDR1 MNHEY, CDR2 SVGAGI. With 2 bases removed from V and 15 bases from J, the gap between germline ends came to 17 bases. CDR3 amino acids: CASSYPGAAGRFF. Here the CDR3 DNA reads TGTGCCAGCAGTTACCCTGGGGCGGCCGGACGGTTCTTC.

This clonotype was observed many times. The V and J genes are TRBV18 and TRBJ1-2; possibly TRBD1 for D (6 bases). V gave up 2 bases and J gave up 2 bases, with 9 bases separating them. This CDR3 contains 14 residues. The germline V gene has CDR1 KGHSH and CDR2 LQKENI. This CDR3 reads CASSPGGANYGYTF. The CDR3 nucleotides are TGTGCCAGCTCACCAGGGGGGGCCAACTATGGCTACACCTTC. Full variable domain (remainder filled in from reference TRBV18 and TRBJ1-2): NAGVMQNPRHLVRRRGQEARLRCSPMKGHSHVYWYRQLPEEGLKFMVYLQKENIIDESGMPKERFSAEFPKEGPSILRIQQVVRGDSAAYFCASSPGGANYGYTFGSGTRLTVV.

This clonotype was observed many times. The chain employs TRBV20-1 and TRBJ2-7; 7 nucleotides match TRBD2. The germline gives CDR1 DFQATT, CDR2 SNEGSKA (reference sequence). This CDR3 contains 13 residues. With V trimmed by 8 bases and J by 5 bases, 12 bases remained unmatched. CDR3 residues: CSISSGGTDEQYF. Here the CDR3 DNA reads TGCAGTATCTCTAGCGGAGGGACGGACGAGCAGTACTTC.

This clonotype was recorded at least ten times. This chain uses TRBV18 with TRBJ1-1; 7 positions agree with TRBD1. The CDR3 runs 15 residues. J lost 1 base, V lost 3 bases, and 5 bases had no gene match. Germline V gene lookup returns CDR1 KGHSH and CDR2 LQKENI. The CDR3 loop is CASSPEEGANTEAFF. The CDR3 DNA follows: TGTGCCAGCTCACCCGAGGAGGGGGCGAACACTGAAGCTTTCTTT.

This clonotype was counted ten times or more. This chain joins TRBV7-9 and TRBJ1-2; D remains unclear. The V and J ends lost 2 bases and 4 bases respectively, with 8 bases between them. This CDR3 spans 13 amino acids. Germline loops: CDR1 SEHNR, CDR2 FQNEAQ (reference sequence). The CDR3 protein is CASSLRVSYGYTF. The DNA for the CDR3 is TGTGCCAGCAGCTTACGCGTGAGCTATGGCTACACCTTC.

In this sample, this clonotype turned up many times. The rearrangement uses TRBV6-2 or TRBV6-3 and TRBJ2-7; perhaps D is TRBD1 or TRBD2 (5 bases each). Deletions cut 2 bases from V and 2 bases from J, with 10 bases between. The CDR3 has 14 amino acids. Germline loops: CDR1 MNHEY, CDR2 SVGEGT. CDR3: CASSYGGTTYEQYF. In DNA form, the CDR3 reads TGTGCCAGCAGTTACGGGGGTACCACCTACGAGCAGTACTTC.

This clonotype was seen ten or more times. The chain has TRBV6-1 and TRBJ1-5; unclear D gene. Germline CDR1 MNHNS, CDR2 SASEGT. V was pared by 7 bases and J by 2 bases, with 24 bases between. This CDR3 has 18 amino acids. This CDR3 reads CASIPNQPVHGGNQPQHF. DNA of the CDR3: TGTGCCAGCATCCCTAACCAGCCAGTCCACGGGGGCAATCAGCCCCAGCATTTT.

In its sample, this clonotype was seen many times. This chain joins TRBV20-1 and TRBJ1-6, with D perhaps matching TRBD1 (5 bases). The V end was cut by 1 base, the J end by 5 bases, with 9 bases between. CDR3 length: 14 residues. CDR1 is DFQATT and CDR2 is SNEGSKA in the germline V gene (reference sequence). The CDR3 is CSARARQNNSPLHF. DNA of the CDR3: TGCAGTGCTAGAGCCCGACAGAATAATTCACCCCTCCACTTT.

CDR3 in amino acids: CASSLVRGAGGRDSYEQYF. CDR3 coding DNA: TGTGCCAGCAGTTTAGTCCGCGGGGCTGGGGGCCGAGACTCCTACGAGCAGTACTTC. The genes are TRBV28 and TRBJ2-7, with D perhaps assigned TRBD1 or TRBD2 (6 bases each). The germline V gene has CDR1 MDHEN and CDR2 SYDVKM. The V end was cut by 2 bases, the J end by 0 bases, with 23 bases between. The CDR3 is 19 amino acids.

This clonotype has ten or more counts. The rearrangement links TRBV24-1 to TRBJ2-5; TRBD2 aligns across 9 bases. The CDR3 totals 15 residues. Per the germline V gene, CDR1 is KGHDR and CDR2 is SFDVKD. V lost 3 bases to trimming and J lost 5 bases; unmatched junction nucleotides: 6. In nucleotides, the CDR3 is TGTGCCACCAGTGATCGGACTAGCGTCCCCGAGACCCAGTACTTC. Protein product: CATSDRTSVPETQYF.

J is TRBJ2-3 and V is TRBV4-3; 14 bases fit TRBD2. The CDR3 sequence is 16 residues long. J lost 4 bases, V lost 2 bases, and 2 bases had no gene match. Per the germline V gene, CDR1 is LGHNA and CDR2 is YSLEER. Written as DNA, the CDR3 is TGCGCCAGCAGCCAATCGACTAGCGGGGGGGCAGATACGCAGTATTTT. Protein sequence: CASSQSTSGGADTQYF.

This clonotype was seen only a few times. This sequence joins TRBV29-1 and TRBJ1-6; D perhaps matches TRBD1 (6 bases). With 6 bases removed from V and 7 bases from J, the gap between germline ends came to 13 bases. Per germline, CDR1 SQVTM and CDR2 ANQGSEA. CDR3 length: 13 residues. The CDR3 DNA follows: TGCAGCGTAAAGGACAGTGGGAATTCACCCCTCCACTTT. This codes for CSVKDSGNSPLHF.

This clonotype was observed at least ten times. The rearrangement joins TRBV12-3 or TRBV12-4 to TRBJ1-4, with 7 bases aligning to TRBD1. Germline trimming cut 5 bases from V and 8 bases from J; bases unmatched to any gene: 8. CDR3 length: 14 residues. This CDR3 is CASSPRQGGEKLFF. The CDR3 DNA follows: TGTGCCAGCAGTCCCAGACAGGGAGGGGAAAAACTGTTTTTT.

This clonotype was seen a few times. Being one base from a much bigger clone, this may be a read error. The chain is built from TRBV10-3 and TRBJ1-1; D call uncertain. Germline V gene data show CDR1 as ENHRY and CDR2 as SYGVKD. This CDR3 contains 13 residues. The CDR3 DNA reads as TGTGCCGTCAGTGGAACAGAGAACACTGAAGCTTTCTTT. The encoded protein is CAVSGTENTEAFF.

This sequence joins TRBV10-3 and TRBJ2-1; TRBD1 is a possible D gene (5 bases). Between the trimmed V and J ends, which lost 4 bases and 9 bases, there was a span of 7 bases. This CDR3 has 11 residues. Looked up from germline, CDR1 is ENHRY and CDR2 is SYGVKD. CDR3 sequence: CAISGTTEQFF. The CDR3 DNA sequence: TGTGCCATCAGTGGGACAACTGAGCAGTTCTTC.

At least ten counts were recorded for this clonotype. The chain uses TRBV2 and TRBJ1-1, with 9 bases aligning to TRBD1. Unmatched junction bases numbered 6, after V lost 10 bases and J lost 3 bases. Germline CDR1 and CDR2: SNHLY and FYNNEI. This CDR3 spans 13 amino acids. This chain's CDR3 is CATEQGADTEAFF. The DNA of the CDR3 is TGTGCCACTGAACAGGGGGCGGACACTGAAGCTTTCTTT.